This TCR beta chain is drawn from a study of CXCR3-negative and CXCR3-positive naive CD8 T cells. Study-wide points: When CXCR3-positive naive cells were set against CXCR3-negative naive cells, the former had more hydrophobic TRB CDR3s. Both naive subsets had comparably high diversity; memory CD8+ cells much lower.

Carrying UMI labels, the TRB cDNA libraries were prepared through 5' RACE. TCRdb re-called the 5' RACE reads and shows each CDR3 protein once, DNA omitted. This table lists about 56,000 distinct CDR3 sequences. Identification of naive CD8+ T cells rested on CD45RO-CCR7+CD27+CD95- status. On this clonotype: Its antigen is as yet unknown.

The sequencing sample was made of naive CXCR3+ CD8+ T cells from blood. Subset meaning: CD45RO-CCR7+CD27+CD95- naive CD8+ T cells expressing CXCR3 (TNR3+). This receptor was obtained from a human donor in good health. Some clones in this sample may be carry-over from other donors' samples.

This chain's CDR3 is CASSTSFTGELFF. The chain has TRBV14 and TRBJ2-2. The CDR3 sequence is 13 residues long. Germline V gives CDR1 SGHDN, CDR2 FVKESK.